The 20 T cell receptor beta chains listed next were all sequenced from one sample in a study of neoadjuvant anti-PD-1 for oral cavity cancer. Assay: immunoSEQ multiplex PCR; the TCRdb copy retains only in-frame clones and omits some. This sample carries 6,600 or so clones, approximately 46% of them seen once, and the ten largest clones take roughly 25%. The sample was tumor tissue, taken before nivolumab (anti-PD-1) treatment. The receptor source for this set is a person between 40 and 85 years old with oral cavity squamous cell carcinoma.

This clone is medium-sized (0.01 to 0.1%). The V call is TRBV7-2, the J call TRBJ2-1; perhaps TRBD1 as D (6 bases). CDR1 and CDR2 (germline): SGHTA, FQGNSA. Trimming shortened V by 1 base and J by 8 bases, and 9 bases separated the two germline ends. The CDR3 covers 13 residues. Written as DNA, the CDR3 is TGTGCCAGCAGCTTAGACAGGGTCGATGAGCAGTTCTTC. This translates into CASSLDRVDEQFF.

By frequency in the sample, this clone is medium-sized. The chain carries TRBV25-1 and TRBJ1-1, with D maybe TRBD1 (6 bases). V was trimmed by 4 bases and J by 1 base, leaving 10 bases between them. Germline V gene data show CDR1 as MGHDK and CDR2 as SYGVNS. The CDR3 contains 14 residues. The CDR3: CASSGRGWNTEAFF. In nucleotides, the CDR3 is TGTGCCAGCAGTGGCAGGGGTTGGAACACTGAAGCTTTCTTT.

This clone was observed a handful of times. The chain recombines TRBV6-4 with TRBJ2-1, with TRBD2 matching 10 bases. Germline V gene data show CDR1 as MRHNA and CDR2 as SNTAGT. Germline trimming cut 0 bases from V and 7 bases from J; bases unmatched to any gene: 6. CDR3 size: 16 residues. In nucleotides, the CDR3 is TGTGCCAGCAGTGACTCGACAGCGGGGGGGCGGAATGAGCAGTTCTTC. Translated, it gives CASSDSTAGGRNEQFF.

The table lists this clone with a few counts. In DNA, the CDR3 is TGTGCCAGCAGTAGGACAGGGTCCAATCAGCCCCAGCATTTT. Protein: CASSRTGSNQPQHF. The rearrangement links TRBV2 to TRBJ1-5; 8 bases are a match to TRBD1. This CDR3 has 14 amino acids. Germline assignment: CDR1 SNHLY and CDR2 FYNNEI. V was clipped by 5 bases and J by 3 bases; unmatched bases: 3. The whole variable domain, filled in from reference TRBV2 and TRBJ1-5, reads EPEVTQTPSHQVTQMGQEVILRCVPISNHLYFYWYRQILGQKVEFLVSFYNNEISEKSEIFDDQFSVERPDGSNFTLKIRSTKLEDSAMYFCASSRTGSNQPQHFGDGTRLSIL.

This sequence joins TRBV30 and TRBJ2-2, with 13 bases fitting TRBD2. CDR1 and CDR2 from the germline V gene are GTSNPN and SVGIG (reference sequence). Unmatched junction bases numbered 5, after V lost 4 bases and J lost 6 bases. The CDR3 runs 15 residues. CDR3 nucleotide sequence: TGTGCCTGGAAAATAACTAGCGGGGGGGCCGGGGAGCTGTTTTTT. It translates to CAWKITSGGAGELFF.

The chain joins TRBV7-9 to TRBJ2-3; a possible D gene is TRBD2 (5 bases). The V gene lost 3 bases and the J gene lost 3 bases, with 10 bases spanning the gap. The CDR3 length is 14 residues. The germline gives CDR1 SEHNR, CDR2 FQNEAQ (reference sequence). CDR3 DNA sequence: TGTGCCAGCAGCTTTACGAGAGGGACAGATACGCAGTATTTT. It is translated as CASSFTRGTDTQYF.

The chain joins TRBV7-9 to TRBJ2-7; no firm D call. Germline CDR1 SEHNR, CDR2 FQNEAQ (reference sequence). V lost 7 bases, J lost 1 base, and 14 bases lay in between. The CDR3 runs to 14 residues. In nucleotides, the CDR3 is TGTGCCAGCATGCGGACCGGTCGGTCCTACGAGCAGTACTTC. Translation: CASMRTGRSYEQYF.

By share, this clone counts as large. The genes are TRBV6-6 and TRBJ2-5; D possibly matches TRBD1 or TRBD2 (5 bases each). The CDR3 runs 16 residues. V shed 6 bases and J shed 7 bases, with 24 bases lying between them. Germline CDR1 MNHNY, CDR2 SVGAGI (reference sequence). CDR3 in amino acids: CASSPREVGERGTQYF. The CDR3 DNA reads TGTGCCAGCAGCCCCCGCGAAGTAGGGGAACGGGGGACCCAGTACTTC.

The rearrangement joins TRBV2 to TRBJ2-7, with unresolved D. The length of the CDR3 is 14 residues. Germline lookup yields CDR1 SNHLY and CDR2 FYNNEI. V lost 4 bases to trimming and J lost 0 bases, with 10 bases between them. The CDR3 spells CASSGTQYSYEQYF. CDR3 sequence (DNA): TGTGCCAGCAGTGGGACCCAGTACTCCTACGAGCAGTACTTC. Filled out from reference TRBV2 and TRBJ2-7, the complete variable domain reads EPEVTQTPSHQVTQMGQEVILRCVPISNHLYFYWYRQILGQKVEFLVSFYNNEISEKSEIFDDQFSVERPDGSNFTLKIRSTKLEDSAMYFCASSGTQYSYEQYFGPGTRLTVT.

In this sample, this clone turned up once. The rearrangement links TRBV20-1 to TRBJ1-2; D unclear. The V end was cut by 7 bases, the J end by 4 bases, with 7 bases between. The germline V gene encodes CDR1 DFQATT and CDR2 SNEGSKA (reference sequence). This CDR3 comprises 10 residues. Here the CDR3 reads CSVGLYGYTF. The DNA for the CDR3 is TGCAGTGTAGGTCTCTATGGCTACACCTTC.

This sequence joins TRBV6-1 and TRBJ1-5; D possibly corresponds to TRBD1 (6 bases). Germline V gives CDR1 MNHNS, CDR2 SASEGT. Between the trimmed V and J ends, which lost 4 bases and 0 bases, there was a span of 10 bases. The CDR3 runs to 15 residues. CDR3 in amino acids: CASSVSGDSNQPQHF. CDR3 nucleotides: TGTGCCAGCAGTGTGTCAGGGGATAGCAATCAGCCCCAGCATTTT.

Only a few counts were recorded for this clone. The chain's CDR3 is CASSTGTQYQPQHF. The DNA of the CDR3 is TGTGCCAGCAGTACCGGGACACAATATCAGCCCCAGCATTTT. The chain couples TRBV5-6 to TRBJ1-5; TRBD1 might be the D (6 bases). The CDR3 sequence is 14 residues long. V was shortened by 5 bases and J by 5 bases, with 14 bases between the two germline ends. Germline V gives CDR1 SGHDT, CDR2 YYEEEE. The complete variable domain, with remaining parts taken from reference TRBV5-6 and TRBJ1-5, reads DAGVTQSPTHLIKTRGQQVTLRCSPKSGHDTVSWYQQALGQGPQFIFQYYEEEERQRGNFPDRFSGHQFPNYSSELNVNALLLGDSALYLCASSTGTQYQPQHFGDGTRLSIL.

The chain joins TRBV25-1 to TRBJ1-2; a possible D gene is TRBD1 (5 bases). The CDR3 totals 12 residues. The V gene's germline CDR1 is MGHDK and CDR2 SYGVNS. V was trimmed by 5 bases and J by 9 bases, leaving 13 bases between them. In DNA, the CDR3 is TGTGCCAGCAGTTTGGAAGGGGATCGCTACACCTTC. Translating gives CASSLEGDRYTF.

The genes are TRBV4-1 and TRBJ1-5; D is undetermined. Germline CDR1 is MGHRA and CDR2 is YSYEKL. The CDR3 is 15 residues long. V lost 1 base and J 0 bases, leaving 7 bases between the germline ends. CDR3 sequence (DNA): TGCGCCAGCAGCCAAGTCGTGGATAGCAATCAGCCCCAGCATTTT. Amino acid sequence: CASSQVVDSNQPQHF.

The chain links TRBV28 to TRBJ2-5, with TRBD1 identical over 8 bases. The CDR3 sequence is 14 residues long. The junction had 5 bases not matched to a gene; V was cut back by 6 bases and J by 2 bases. In germline, CDR1 is MDHEN, CDR2 SYDVKM. The CDR3 here is CASSIGQGQETQYF. The CDR3 DNA reads as TGTGCCAGCAGCATCGGACAGGGACAAGAGACCCAGTACTTC.

The chain combines TRBV9 with TRBJ2-5; TRBD2 matches at 11 bases. The CDR3 is made up of 16 amino acids. CDR1 and CDR2 (germline): SGDLS, YYNGEE. V gave up 0 bases and J gave up 2 bases; unmatched junction bases: 3. This CDR3 is CASSVGLAGGQETQYF. The DNA for the CDR3 is TGTGCCAGCAGCGTAGGGCTAGCGGGGGGACAAGAGACCCAGTACTTC.

This clone was found once. The rearrangement joins TRBV6-6 to TRBJ2-4, with TRBD2 identical over 7 bases. CDR3 size: 16 residues. Germline CDR1 and CDR2: MNHNY and SVGAGI (reference sequence). Trimming at V came to 6 bases and at J to 1 base, leaving 9 bases not matched to a gene. The CDR3 protein is CASSHGGNLAKNIQYF. Here the CDR3 DNA reads TGTGCCAGCAGCCACGGGGGGAACTTGGCCAAAAACATTCAGTACTTC.

The chain combines TRBV6-6 with TRBJ1-5, with a weak D call TRBD1 (5 bases). The germline V gene encodes CDR1 MNHNY and CDR2 SVGAGI (reference sequence). CDR3 length: 16 residues. V lost 2 bases and J lost 0, with 11 bases in between. The CDR3 loop is CASSYPTENSNQPQHF. In nucleotides, the CDR3 is TGTGCCAGCAGTTACCCGACAGAGAATAGCAATCAGCCCCAGCATTTT.

The chain uses TRBV5-1 and TRBJ2-3, with D perhaps TRBD2 (8 bases). The V and J ends lost 3 bases and 2 bases respectively, with 16 bases between them. There are 16 residues in the CDR3. Germline CDR1 SGHRS, CDR2 YFSETQ. The CDR3 sequence is CASSSGGGLVTDTQYF. The DNA for the CDR3 is TGCGCCAGCAGCTCGGGAGGGGGCCTGGTCACAGATACGCAGTATTTT.

V is TRBV30 and J is TRBJ2-2, with D perhaps TRBD1 or TRBD2 (5 bases each). The CDR3 runs to 12 residues. The V gene's germline CDR1 is GTSNPN and CDR2 SVGIG (reference sequence). V was shortened by 8 bases and J by 2 bases, with 9 bases between the two germline ends. CDR3 sequence: CAHGGNTGELFF. In DNA, the CDR3 is TGTGCCCATGGGGGTAACACCGGGGAGCTGTTTTTT.